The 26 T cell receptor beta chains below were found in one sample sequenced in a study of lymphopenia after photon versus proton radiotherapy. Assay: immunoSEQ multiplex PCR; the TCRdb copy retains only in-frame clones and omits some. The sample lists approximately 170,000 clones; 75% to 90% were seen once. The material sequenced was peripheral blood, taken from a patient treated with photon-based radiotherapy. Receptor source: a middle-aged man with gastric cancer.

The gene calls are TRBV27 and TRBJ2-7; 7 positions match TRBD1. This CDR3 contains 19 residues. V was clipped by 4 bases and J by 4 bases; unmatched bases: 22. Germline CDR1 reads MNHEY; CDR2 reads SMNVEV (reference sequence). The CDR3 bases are TGTGCCAGCAGTTCGTTAGACAGGGCGCAAGCAATCACCCCATACGAGCAGTACTTC. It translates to CASSSLDRAQAITPYEQYF.

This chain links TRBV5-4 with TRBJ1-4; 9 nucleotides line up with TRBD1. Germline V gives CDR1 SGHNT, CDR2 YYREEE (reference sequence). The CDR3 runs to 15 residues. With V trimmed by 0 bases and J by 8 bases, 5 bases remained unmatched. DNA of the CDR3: TGTGCCAGCAGCTTGGGGGACAGGGCGGGCGAAAAACTGTTTTTT. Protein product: CASSLGDRAGEKLFF.

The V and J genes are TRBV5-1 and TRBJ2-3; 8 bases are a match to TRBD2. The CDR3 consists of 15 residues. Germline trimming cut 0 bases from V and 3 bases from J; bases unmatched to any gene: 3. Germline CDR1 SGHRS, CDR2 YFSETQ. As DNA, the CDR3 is TGCGCCAGCAGCTTGGACGGGAGGGCGACAGATACGCAGTATTTT. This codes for CASSLDGRATDTQYF. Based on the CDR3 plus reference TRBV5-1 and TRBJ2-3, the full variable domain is KAGVTQTPRYLIKTRGQQVTLSCSPISGHRSVSWYQQTPGQGLQFLFEYFSETQRNKGNFPGRFSGRQFSNSRSEMNVSTLELGDSALYLCASSLDGRATDTQYFGPGTRLTVL.

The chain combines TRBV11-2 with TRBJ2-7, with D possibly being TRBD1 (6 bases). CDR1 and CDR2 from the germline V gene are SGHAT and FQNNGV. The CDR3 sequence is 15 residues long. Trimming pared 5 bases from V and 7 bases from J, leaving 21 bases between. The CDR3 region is CASSNLRTDLREQYF. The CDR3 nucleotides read TGTGCCAGCAGCAATCTCCGGACAGACCTACGAGAGCAGTACTTC. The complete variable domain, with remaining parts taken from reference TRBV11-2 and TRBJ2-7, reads EAGVAQSPRYKIIEKRQSVAFWCNPISGHATLYWYQQILGQGPKLLIQFQNNGVVDDSQLPKDRFSAERLKGVDSTLKIQPAKLEDSAVYLCASSNLRTDLREQYFGPGTRLTVT.

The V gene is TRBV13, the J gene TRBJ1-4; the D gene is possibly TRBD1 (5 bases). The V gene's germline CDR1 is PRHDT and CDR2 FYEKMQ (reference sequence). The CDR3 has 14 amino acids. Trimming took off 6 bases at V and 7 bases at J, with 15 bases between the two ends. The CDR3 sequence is CASRLGGLGEKLFF. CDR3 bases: TGTGCCAGCAGGCTCGGGGGTTTGGGTGAAAAACTGTTTTTT.

CDR3 in amino acids: CASSSPLRGRGEQYF. The CDR3 region has the DNA TGTGCCAGCAGCTCACCGTTGAGGGGGCGCGGCGAGCAGTACTTC. V is TRBV5-5 and J is TRBJ2-7; 7 nucleotides line up with TRBD1. Trimming cost V 3 bases and J 6 bases; bases outside gene matches: 12. The CDR3 is 15 residues long. Germline CDR1 is SGHKS and CDR2 is YYEKEE (reference sequence). Drawing the rest from reference TRBV5-5 and TRBJ2-7, the complete variable domain is DAGVTQSPTHLIKTRGQQVTLRCSPISGHKSVSWYQQVLGQGPQFIFQYYEKEERGRGNFPDRFSARQFPNYSSELNVNALLLGDSALYLCASSSPLRGRGEQYFGPGTRLTVT.

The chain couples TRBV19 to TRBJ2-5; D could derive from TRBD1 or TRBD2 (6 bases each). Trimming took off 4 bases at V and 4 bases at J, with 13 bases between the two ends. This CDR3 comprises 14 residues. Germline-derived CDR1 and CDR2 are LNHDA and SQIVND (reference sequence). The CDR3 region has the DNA TGTGCCAGTAGTAATGGGGGGCTGGGAGAGACCCAGTACTTC. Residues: CASSNGGLGETQYF.

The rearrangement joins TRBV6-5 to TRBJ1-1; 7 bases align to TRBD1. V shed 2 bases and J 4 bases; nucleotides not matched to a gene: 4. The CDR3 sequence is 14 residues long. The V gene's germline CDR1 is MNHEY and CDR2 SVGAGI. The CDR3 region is CASSYRRTGTEAFF. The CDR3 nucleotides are TGTGCCAGCAGTTACCGAAGGACAGGCACTGAAGCTTTCTTT.

As DNA, the CDR3 is TGCGCCAGCAGCGGGACTAGCGGGAGTGTTGAGCAGTTCTTC. It encodes CASSGTSGSVEQFF. The chain couples TRBV5-1 to TRBJ2-1, with TRBD2 matching 14 bases. This CDR3 is 14 amino acids long. Germline V CDR1 and CDR2: SGHRS, YFSETQ. Trimming cost V 4 bases and J 9 bases; bases outside gene matches: 3.

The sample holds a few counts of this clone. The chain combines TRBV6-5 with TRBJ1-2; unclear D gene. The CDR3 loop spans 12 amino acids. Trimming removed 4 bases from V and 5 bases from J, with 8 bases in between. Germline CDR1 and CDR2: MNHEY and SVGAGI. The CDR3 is CASSSTSYGYTF. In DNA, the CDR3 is TGTGCCAGCAGTTCGACCTCTTATGGCTACACCTTC.

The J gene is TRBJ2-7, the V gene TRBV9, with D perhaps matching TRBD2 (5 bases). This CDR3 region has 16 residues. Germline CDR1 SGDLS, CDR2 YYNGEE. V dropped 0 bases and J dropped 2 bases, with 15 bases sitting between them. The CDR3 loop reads CASSVDAGVVPYEQYF. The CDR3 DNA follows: TGTGCCAGCAGCGTAGATGCCGGGGTTGTGCCCTACGAGCAGTACTTC.

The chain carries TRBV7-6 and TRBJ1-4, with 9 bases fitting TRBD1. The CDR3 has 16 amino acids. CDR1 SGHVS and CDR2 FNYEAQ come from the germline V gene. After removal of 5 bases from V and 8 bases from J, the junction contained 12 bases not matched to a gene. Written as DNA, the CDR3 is TGTGCCAGCAGCCCCTGGACAGGGGTATTGAACGAAAAACTGTTTTTT. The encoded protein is CASSPWTGVLNEKLFF.

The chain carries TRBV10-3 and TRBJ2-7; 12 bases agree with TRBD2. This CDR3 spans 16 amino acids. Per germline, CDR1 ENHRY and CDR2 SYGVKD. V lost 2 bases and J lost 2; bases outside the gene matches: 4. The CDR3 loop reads CAISETTSGRTYEQYF. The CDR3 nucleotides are TGTGCCATCAGTGAGACTACTAGCGGGAGGACCTACGAGCAGTACTTC.

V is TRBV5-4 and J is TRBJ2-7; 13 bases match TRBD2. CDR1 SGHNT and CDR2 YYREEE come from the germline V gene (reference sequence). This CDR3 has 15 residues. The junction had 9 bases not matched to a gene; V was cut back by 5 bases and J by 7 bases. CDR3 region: CASSSTSGRPGEQYF. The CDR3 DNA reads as TGTGCCAGCAGTTCGACTAGCGGGAGGCCGGGAGAGCAGTACTTC.

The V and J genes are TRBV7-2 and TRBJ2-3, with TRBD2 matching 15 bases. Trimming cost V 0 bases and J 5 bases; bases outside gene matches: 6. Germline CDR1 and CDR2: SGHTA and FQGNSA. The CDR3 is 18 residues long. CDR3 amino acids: CASSLAPRTSGREDTQYF. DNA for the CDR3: TGTGCCAGCAGCTTAGCCCCCCGGACTAGCGGGAGGGAAGATACGCAGTATTTT.

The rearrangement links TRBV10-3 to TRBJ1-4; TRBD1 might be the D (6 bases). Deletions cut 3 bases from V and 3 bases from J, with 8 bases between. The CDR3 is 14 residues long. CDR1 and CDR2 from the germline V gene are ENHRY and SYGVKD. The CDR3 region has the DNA TGTGCCATCAGTGAAGGGGGATCTAATGAAAAACTGTTTTTT. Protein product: CAISEGGSNEKLFF.

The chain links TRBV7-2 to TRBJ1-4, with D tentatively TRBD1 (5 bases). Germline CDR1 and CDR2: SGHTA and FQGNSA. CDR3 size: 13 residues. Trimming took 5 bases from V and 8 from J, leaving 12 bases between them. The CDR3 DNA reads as TGTGCCAGCAGCGGGACGGCAGGGGAAAAACTGTTTTTT. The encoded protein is CASSGTAGEKLFF.

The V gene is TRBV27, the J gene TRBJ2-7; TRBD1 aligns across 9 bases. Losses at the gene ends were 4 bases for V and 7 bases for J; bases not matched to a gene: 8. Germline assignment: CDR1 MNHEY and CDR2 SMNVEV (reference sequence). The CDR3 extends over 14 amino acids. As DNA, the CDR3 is TGTGCCAGCAGTTCGGGACAGGGAATTGGAGAGCAGTACTTC. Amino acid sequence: CASSSGQGIGEQYF.

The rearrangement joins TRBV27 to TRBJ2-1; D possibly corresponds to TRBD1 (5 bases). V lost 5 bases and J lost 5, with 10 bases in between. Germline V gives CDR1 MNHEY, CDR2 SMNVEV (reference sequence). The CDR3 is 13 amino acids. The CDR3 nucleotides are TGTGCCAGCAGTAAGACAGATCACAATGAGCAGTTCTTC. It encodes CASSKTDHNEQFF.

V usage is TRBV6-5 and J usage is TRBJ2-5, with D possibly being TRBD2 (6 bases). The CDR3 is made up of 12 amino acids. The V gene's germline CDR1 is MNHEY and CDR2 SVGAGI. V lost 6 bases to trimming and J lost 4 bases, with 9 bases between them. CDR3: CASRGLAETQYF. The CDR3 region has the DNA TGTGCCAGCAGGGGACTTGCAGAGACCCAGTACTTC.

CDR3 nucleotide sequence: TGTGCCACCAGCAGAGATGGGTGGAGACCCCGCTACACCTTC. Amino acid sequence: CATSRDGWRPRYTF. The chain recombines TRBV15 with TRBJ1-2; D is uncertain. Germline V lookup: CDR1 LNHNV, CDR2 YYDKDF (reference sequence). Deletions cut 0 bases from V and 9 bases from J, with 14 bases between. The CDR3 length is 14 residues.

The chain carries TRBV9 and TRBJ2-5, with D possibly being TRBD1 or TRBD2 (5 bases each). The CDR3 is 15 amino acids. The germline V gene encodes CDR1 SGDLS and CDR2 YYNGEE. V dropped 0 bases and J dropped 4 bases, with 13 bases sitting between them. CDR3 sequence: CASSVDGPRGETQYF. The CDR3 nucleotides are TGTGCCAGCAGCGTAGACGGCCCGAGGGGAGAGACCCAGTACTTC.

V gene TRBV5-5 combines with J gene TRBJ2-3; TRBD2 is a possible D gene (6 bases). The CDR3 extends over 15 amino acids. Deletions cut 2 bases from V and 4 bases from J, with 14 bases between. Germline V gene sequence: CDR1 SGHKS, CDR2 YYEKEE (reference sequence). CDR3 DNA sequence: TGTGCCAGCAGCTTCGGGGGAGCTGGGTCAGATACGCAGTATTTT. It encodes CASSFGGAGSDTQYF.

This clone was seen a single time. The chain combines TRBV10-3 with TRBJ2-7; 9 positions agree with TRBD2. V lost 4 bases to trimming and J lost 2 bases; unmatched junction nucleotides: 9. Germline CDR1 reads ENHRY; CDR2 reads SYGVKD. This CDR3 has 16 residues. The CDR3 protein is CAISGLADLPTYEQYF. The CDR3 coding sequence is TGTGCCATCAGTGGACTAGCGGATCTTCCTACCTACGAGCAGTACTTC.

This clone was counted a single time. This CDR3 reads CASSDSKGTFYEQYF. In nucleotides, the CDR3 is TGTGCCAGCAGTGACTCGAAGGGGACGTTCTACGAGCAGTACTTC. The chain uses TRBV6-4 and TRBJ2-7; the D call may be TRBD1 or TRBD2 (5 bases each). Germline CDR1 is MRHNA and CDR2 is SNTAGT. The CDR3 contains 15 residues. The V gene lost 0 bases and the J gene lost 3 bases, with 12 bases spanning the gap.

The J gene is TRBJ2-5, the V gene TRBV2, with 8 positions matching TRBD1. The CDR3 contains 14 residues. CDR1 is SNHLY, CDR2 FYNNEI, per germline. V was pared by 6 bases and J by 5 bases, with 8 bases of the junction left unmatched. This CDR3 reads CASRPRTGSETQYF. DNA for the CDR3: TGTGCCAGCAGGCCTAGGACAGGGAGCGAGACCCAGTACTTC.